This TCR beta chain was identified in a study of T cells in Graves' hyperthyroidism and ophthalmopathy. Study summary: Specimen type is peripheral blood, collected at initial diagnosis prior to any treatment. Study-level findings and limits: Most clonotypes expanded in thyroid above 0.001 were likewise present in blood.

Recently diagnosed hyperthyroidism of less than 2 months' duration affected patients aged 18 to 65. Uncontrolled infection, other autoimmune disease, pregnancy or lactation led to exclusion. There are many counts of this clonotype. What it binds is not known. Template material for amplifying TCR beta CDR3 regions consisted of RNA transcripts. First-round RT-PCR with HTBI primers amplified the TCR CDR3 region. One entry per CDR3 protein results from TCRdb running MiXCR on the multiplex PCR reads. The table lists 750,000 to 900,000 distinct CDR3 sequences, over 35% of them singletons. CDR3 length: 11 amino acids. Between the trimmed V and J ends, which lost 6 bases and 7 bases, there was a span of 13 bases. From germline, CDR1 is DFQATT and CDR2 SNEGSKA (reference sequence).

Sample: blood. The genes are TRBV20-1 and TRBJ2-7, with D possibly being TRBD1 or TRBD2 (5 bases each). This TCR derives from a man between 18 and 29 years old with Graves' hyperthyroidism. This chain's CDR3 is CSAAGGGEQYF. The CDR3 region has the DNA TGCAGTGCGGCGGGTGGGGGAGAGCAGTACTTC.